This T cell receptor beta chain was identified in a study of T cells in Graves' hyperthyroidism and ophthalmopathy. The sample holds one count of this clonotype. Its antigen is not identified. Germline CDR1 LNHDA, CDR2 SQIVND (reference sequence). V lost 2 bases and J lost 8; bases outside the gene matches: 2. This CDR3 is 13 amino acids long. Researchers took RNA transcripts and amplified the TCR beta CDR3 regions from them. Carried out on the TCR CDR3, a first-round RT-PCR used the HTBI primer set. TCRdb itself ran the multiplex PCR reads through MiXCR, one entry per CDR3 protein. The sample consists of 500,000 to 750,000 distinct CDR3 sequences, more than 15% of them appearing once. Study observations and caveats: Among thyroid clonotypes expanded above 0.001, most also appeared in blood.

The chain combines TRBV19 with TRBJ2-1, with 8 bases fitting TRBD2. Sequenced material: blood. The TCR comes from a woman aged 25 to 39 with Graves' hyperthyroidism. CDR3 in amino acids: CASSIRGGHEQFF. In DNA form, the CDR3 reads TGTGCCAGTAGTATACGGGGGGGCCATGAGCAGTTCTTC. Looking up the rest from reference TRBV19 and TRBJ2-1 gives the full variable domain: DGGITQSPKYLFRKEGQNVTLSCEQNLNHDAMYWYRQDPGQGLRLIYYSQIVNDFQKGDIAEGYSVSREKKESFPLTVTSAQKNPTAFYLCASSIRGGHEQFFGPGTRLTVL.